This T cell receptor beta chain was sequenced in a study of blood T cell repertoires in COVID-19. Study information: Some COVID-19 samples were acute and others convalescent; all came from the United States, Italy and Spain. Sources were T cells, B-cell-depleted T cells, or PBMCs; the material itself was cDNA or gDNA.

The table came from immunoSEQ multiplex PCR; TCRdb's copy has only in-frame clones and leaves some out. This table has 30,000 to 40,000 clones, approximately 80% appearing once. Between the trimmed V and J ends, which lost 4 bases and 9 bases, there was a span of 10 bases. This CDR3 has 12 residues. The chain has TRBV12-3 or TRBV12-4 and TRBJ2-1; D is uncertain. This sequence was found in a man in his 60s in a cohort sampled during active COVID-19. The specimen sequenced was peripheral blood. The CDR3 coding sequence is TGTGCCAGCAGTTACTTCGGTGGTGAGCAGTTCTTC. Its protein is CASSYFGGEQFF.